This T cell receptor beta chain was identified in a study of T-cell memory formation after mild COVID-19. Study-wide points: CD4+ contracting clones were mainly CM and EM; CD8+ ones, EMRA.

The trim removed 6 bases at V and 0 bases at J, leaving 3 bases unmatched. The CDR3 has 14 amino acids. CDR1 and CDR2 (germline): SNHLY, FYNNEI. Remarks on this clonotype: Its antigen is not known.

Each CDR3 protein gets one entry after TCRdb re-called the 5' RACE reads with MiXCR. The table has hundreds of thousands of distinct CDR3 sequences, approximately 20% seen once. The clonotype comes from an adult woman who had mild COVID-19 (a few samples of this study predate the infection). Cell type and time point are not known. This rearrangement joins TRBV2 to TRBJ2-7; the match to TRBD1 covers 9 bases. Sample: PBMCs or a T cell subset sorted from them (not recorded which). CDR3 sequence: CASRTQGASYEQYF. Written as DNA, the CDR3 is TGTGCCAGCAGGACACAGGGGGCCTCCTACGAGCAGTACTTC.